What follows are 28 T cell receptor beta chains derived from one specimen sequenced in a study of blood T cell repertoires in COVID-19 (dated by TCRdb to 2018 to 2020). The library relied on the immunoSEQ multiplex PCR assay. TCRdb re-hosts the immuneACCESS table, in-frame sequences only. Its copies lack some clones; in the studies checked, an unresolved V gene accounts for under half of them, and the cause for the rest is not known. The sample yields 150,000 to 200,000 clones; 80% to 85% were counted once. Approximately 8% of the sample is taken by the ten largest. Sample: peripheral blood. All receptors come from a woman aged 70 to 79 with COVID-19, enrolled during active disease.

The rearrangement joins TRBV6-2 or TRBV6-3 to TRBJ1-5; D remains unclear. This CDR3 region has 15 residues. Per the germline V gene, CDR1 is MNHEY and CDR2 is SVGEGT. The V end lost 0 bases, the J end lost 8 bases, and 14 bases lay between the germline ends. CDR3 sequence: CASSYSSGNSKPQHF. The DNA for the CDR3 is TGTGCCAGCAGTTACTCATCCGGGAATAGCAAGCCCCAGCATTTT.

The chain carries TRBV19 and TRBJ1-5; TRBD1 agrees at 8 bases. The CDR3 covers 14 residues. Germline loops: CDR1 LNHDA, CDR2 SQIVND (reference sequence). The ends lost 4 bases at V and 3 bases at J; junction bases unmatched: 2. The CDR3: CASSTDRVNQPQHF. The CDR3 region has the DNA TGTGCCAGTAGTACGGACAGGGTCAATCAGCCCCAGCATTTT.

The V and J genes are TRBV5-6 and TRBJ1-1; D not certain. CDR3 size: 12 residues. V was shortened by 2 bases and J by 8 bases, with 10 bases between the two germline ends. The germline V gene has CDR1 SGHDT and CDR2 YYEEEE. DNA for the CDR3: TGTGCCAGCAGCTTATCGTGGGCGGAAGCTTTCTTT. Protein: CASSLSWAEAFF.

The chain carries TRBV20-1 and TRBJ2-7, with 7 bases identical to TRBD2. The CDR3 extends over 14 amino acids. V trimming: 3 bases; J trimming: 2 bases; junction bases outside the gene matches: 7. In germline, CDR1 is DFQATT, CDR2 SNEGSKA (reference sequence). CDR3 amino acids: CSASILAETYEQYF. CDR3 sequence (DNA): TGCAGTGCTAGTATCCTAGCGGAGACCTACGAGCAGTACTTC.

This sequence joins TRBV10-1 and TRBJ1-3, with D perhaps matching TRBD1 (5 bases). CDR1 and CDR2 (germline): WNHNN, SYGVQD (reference sequence). Trimming cost V 6 bases and J 0 bases, with 6 bases left between them. The CDR3 sequence is 13 residues long. DNA of the CDR3: TGCGCCAGCAGGGACAACTCTGGAAACACCATATATTTT. Its protein is CASRDNSGNTIYF.

This clone was seen ten or more times. The V gene is TRBV24-1, the J gene TRBJ2-1; 8 bases are a match to TRBD2. Germline CDR1 and CDR2: KGHDR and SFDVKD. Trimming took 2 bases from V and 9 from J; bases not matched to a gene: 8. The CDR3 sequence is 15 residues long. CDR3 bases: TGTGCCACCAGTGATTCCCGTACTAGCGGCGGTGAGCAGTTCTTC. Its protein is CATSDSRTSGGEQFF.

The chain has TRBV28 and TRBJ2-5, with 7 bases that match TRBD1. The J segment lost 5 bases and the V segment lost 3 bases, leaving 9 bases of the junction unmatched. Germline CDR1 is MDHEN and CDR2 is SYDVKM. The CDR3 is made up of 15 amino acids. The CDR3 loop reads CASSFVRTRGETQYF. The CDR3 nucleotides read TGTGCCAGCAGTTTCGTCAGGACCAGGGGGGAGACCCAGTACTTC.

The J gene is TRBJ1-3, the V gene TRBV19; no firm D call. The CDR3 runs to 14 residues. Germline V gives CDR1 LNHDA, CDR2 SQIVND (reference sequence). This CDR3 is CASGLTISGNTIYF. The CDR3 nucleotides read TGTGCTTCAGGACTAACTATCTCTGGAAACACCATATATTTT.

This CDR3 reads CASSVDGANSPLHF. The CDR3 DNA follows: TGTGCCAGCAGCGTAGATGGGGCGAATTCACCCCTCCACTTT. This chain connects TRBV9 to TRBJ1-6; tentative D call: TRBD1 (5 bases). The CDR3 spans 14 residues. V dropped 0 bases and J dropped 7 bases, with 8 bases sitting between them. Germline assignment: CDR1 SGDLS and CDR2 YYNGEE.

The chain uses TRBV5-4 and TRBJ2-7, with TRBD2 matching over 14 bases. Germline CDR1 reads SGHNT; CDR2 reads YYREEE (reference sequence). The CDR3 spans 16 residues. V lost 1 base to trimming and J lost 4 bases; unmatched junction nucleotides: 4. The CDR3 sequence: CASSLKGTSGSYEQYF. The CDR3 DNA reads TGTGCCAGCAGCTTGAAGGGGACTAGCGGGAGTTACGAGCAGTACTTC.

The CDR3 here is CASSDSTSGSNEQFF. In DNA form, the CDR3 reads TGTGCCAGCAGTGACTCGACTAGCGGGAGCAATGAGCAGTTCTTC. This rearrangement joins TRBV6-4 to TRBJ2-1; TRBD2 matches at 12 bases. The CDR3 is 15 amino acids. From germline, CDR1 is MRHNA and CDR2 SNTAGT. The J segment lost 6 bases and the V segment lost 0 bases, leaving 0 bases of the junction unmatched.

V usage is TRBV29-1 and J usage is TRBJ2-3; D not certain. The CDR3 runs to 10 residues. Looked up from germline, CDR1 is SQVTM and CDR2 is ANQGSEA. With 7 bases removed from V and 4 bases from J, the gap between germline ends came to 6 bases. CDR3 in amino acids: CSAGADTQYF. The DNA of the CDR3 is TGCAGCGCCGGAGCAGATACGCAGTATTTT.

This clone showed up just a few times. The chain carries TRBV28 and TRBJ1-1, with 8 nucleotides matching TRBD1. The J segment lost 1 base and the V segment lost 4 bases, leaving 8 bases of the junction unmatched. The CDR3 covers 16 residues. The germline V gene has CDR1 MDHEN and CDR2 SYDVKM. The CDR3 DNA follows: TGTGCCAGCAGTTCATTGACAGGGGTAGGGAACACTGAAGCTTTCTTT. This encodes CASSSLTGVGNTEAFF.

The genes are TRBV7-2 and TRBJ2-5; possibly TRBD1 for D (5 bases). V was clipped by 2 bases and J by 4 bases, with 17 bases between them. This CDR3 contains 16 residues. The germline V gene encodes CDR1 SGHTA and CDR2 FQGNSA. The CDR3 reads CASSLSFGRVGETQYF. The CDR3 DNA is TGTGCCAGCAGCTTAAGCTTTGGCAGGGTGGGAGAGACCCAGTACTTC.

The chain uses TRBV28 and TRBJ1-1, with D hard to call. The CDR3 consists of 17 residues. The V gene's germline CDR1 is MDHEN and CDR2 SYDVKM. The V end lost 1 base, the J end lost 5 bases, and 20 bases lay between the germline ends. The CDR3 loop reads CASSLSLTMLAVTEAFF. DNA for the CDR3: TGTGCCAGCAGTTTATCACTGACAATGCTGGCCGTGACTGAAGCTTTCTTT.

This clone was seen just once. V and J are TRBV4-3 and TRBJ2-1, with 11 bases that match TRBD2. The CDR3 sequence is 17 residues long. V shed 3 bases, J shed 5 bases, and the junction held 9 bases outside the gene matches. Per the germline V gene, CDR1 is LGHNA and CDR2 is YSLEER. In nucleotides, the CDR3 is TGCGCCAGCAGCCAGGACCCGCTAGCGGGAGGTGACAATGAGCAGTTCTTC. It yields the protein CASSQDPLAGGDNEQFF.

The CDR3 loop reads CASNPSYSNQPQHF. The DNA for the CDR3 is TGTGCCAGCAATCCCTCTTATAGCAATCAGCCCCAGCATTTT. The chain is built from TRBV2 and TRBJ1-5, with D uncertain. V dropped 7 bases and J dropped 0 bases, with 10 bases sitting between them. Germline CDR1 reads SNHLY; CDR2 reads FYNNEI. The CDR3 has 14 amino acids.

The chain carries TRBV5-4 and TRBJ1-1; the D is unclear. Trimming shortened V by 2 bases and J by 7 bases, and 9 bases separated the two germline ends. Germline CDR1 and CDR2: SGHNT and YYREEE (reference sequence). The CDR3 sequence is 12 residues long. CDR3 sequence reads: CASSFPQDEAFF. CDR3 bases: TGTGCCAGCAGCTTTCCCCAGGATGAAGCTTTCTTT.

This clone has just one count. The V call is TRBV27, the J call TRBJ2-1; a possible D gene is TRBD2 (6 bases). The CDR3 sequence is 14 residues long. Germline loops: CDR1 MNHEY, CDR2 SMNVEV (reference sequence). The V end lost 3 bases, the J end lost 10 bases, and 16 bases lay between the germline ends. Here the CDR3 reads CASSFAGSMREQFF. In DNA form, the CDR3 reads TGTGCCAGCAGTTTTGCCGGGAGCATGCGGGAGCAGTTCTTC.

The chain has TRBV20-1 and TRBJ1-1; D remains ambiguous. The CDR3 has 14 amino acids. Looked up from germline, CDR1 is DFQATT and CDR2 is SNEGSKA (reference sequence). V lost 3 bases to trimming and J lost 1 base, with 12 bases between them. CDR3 sequence: CSASIAEGNTEAFF. The CDR3 DNA is TGCAGTGCTAGTATAGCGGAGGGGAACACTGAAGCTTTCTTT.

J is TRBJ1-2 and V is TRBV5-1; D remains ambiguous. The CDR3 runs 14 residues. Germline assignment: CDR1 SGHRS and CDR2 YFSETQ. V was shortened by 3 bases and J by 0 bases, with 9 bases between the two germline ends. The CDR3 reads CASSSGNSNYGYTF. DNA for the CDR3: TGCGCCAGCAGCTCGGGGAACTCTAACTATGGCTACACCTTC.

The chain carries TRBV19 and TRBJ2-3; TRBD1 matches at 8 bases. Germline CDR1 is LNHDA and CDR2 is SQIVND (reference sequence). This CDR3 is built from 17 residues. With V trimmed by 5 bases and J by 6 bases, 16 bases remained unmatched. The CDR3 DNA follows: TGTGCCAGTAGTCTTGGACCGGGACAGGCAATAATCGATACGCAGTATTTT. Amino acids: CASSLGPGQAIIDTQYF.

In nucleotides, the CDR3 is TGTGCCAGCAGCTTAGTCGTCACCCGGGTTTTGGGCTACACCTTC. The encoded protein is CASSLVVTRVLGYTF. V usage is TRBV7-8 and J usage is TRBJ1-2; D gene unclear. This CDR3 has 15 residues. V lost 1 base and J 8 bases, leaving 17 bases between the germline ends. The germline V gene encodes CDR1 SGHVS and CDR2 FQNEAQ.

The V call is TRBV7-3, the J call TRBJ2-3; D perhaps matches TRBD2 (6 bases). Trimming removed 6 bases from V and 6 bases from J, with 16 bases in between. CDR3 length equals 14 residues. Per the germline V gene, CDR1 is SGHTA and CDR2 is FQGTGA. The CDR3 nucleotides read TGTGCCAGCAGTGTTGACGGGAGAGGGGATACGCAGTATTTT. This gives the protein CASSVDGRGDTQYF.

V usage is TRBV2 and J usage is TRBJ2-7; 9 positions match TRBD2. V dropped 6 bases and J dropped 0; count of bases not matched to a gene: 3. CDR1 is SNHLY, CDR2 FYNNEI, per germline. The CDR3 contains 14 residues. In nucleotides, the CDR3 is TGTGCCAGCAGAGGGCGGGAGGGCTCCTACGAGCAGTACTTC. It codes for CASRGREGSYEQYF.

The chain employs TRBV19 and TRBJ1-1; D might be TRBD1 (5 bases). Per germline, CDR1 LNHDA and CDR2 SQIVND (reference sequence). V shed 5 bases and J shed 1 base, with 11 bases lying between them. The CDR3 sequence is 14 residues long. The CDR3 bases are TGTGCCAGTAGTTCACGGCAGGGGAACACTGAAGCTTTCTTT. Translating it yields CASSSRQGNTEAFF.

This sequence joins TRBV9 and TRBJ1-3, with D hard to call. The V end lost 0 bases, the J end lost 0 bases, and 13 bases lay between the germline ends. The CDR3 contains 17 residues. Germline CDR1 is SGDLS and CDR2 is YYNGEE. CDR3 bases: TGTGCCAGCAGCGTAGAAGTGGCATCACACTCTGGAAACACCATATATTTT. Protein product: CASSVEVASHSGNTIYF.

This clone was found once. The gene calls are TRBV28 and TRBJ2-1; D is ambiguous. The V and J ends lost 8 bases and 4 bases respectively, with 9 bases between them. The CDR3 contains 12 residues. Germline CDR1 is MDHEN and CDR2 is SYDVKM. CDR3 sequence (DNA): TGTGCCAGCTCCGAAGCATACAATGAGCAGTTCTTC. This gives the protein CASSEAYNEQFF.